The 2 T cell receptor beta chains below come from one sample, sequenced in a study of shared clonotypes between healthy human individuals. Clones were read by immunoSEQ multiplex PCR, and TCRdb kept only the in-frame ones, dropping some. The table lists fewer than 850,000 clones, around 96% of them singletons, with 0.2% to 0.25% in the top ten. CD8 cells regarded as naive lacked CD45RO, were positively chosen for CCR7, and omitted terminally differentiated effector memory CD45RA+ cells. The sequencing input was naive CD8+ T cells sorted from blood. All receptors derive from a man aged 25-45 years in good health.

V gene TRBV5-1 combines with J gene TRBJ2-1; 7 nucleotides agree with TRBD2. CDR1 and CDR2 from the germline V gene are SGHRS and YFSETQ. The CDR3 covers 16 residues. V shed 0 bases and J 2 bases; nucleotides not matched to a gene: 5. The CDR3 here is CASSLGWTSAYNEQFF. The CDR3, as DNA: TGCGCCAGCAGCTTGGGATGGACTAGTGCCTACAATGAGCAGTTCTTC.

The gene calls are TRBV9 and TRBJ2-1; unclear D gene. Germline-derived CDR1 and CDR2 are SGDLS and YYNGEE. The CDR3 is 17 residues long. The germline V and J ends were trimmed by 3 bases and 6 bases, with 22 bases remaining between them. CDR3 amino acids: CASSDVTGLVWGNEQFF. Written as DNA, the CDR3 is TGTGCCAGCAGCGATGTCACCGGGCTAGTTTGGGGCAATGAGCAGTTCTTC.